The 29 T cell receptor beta chains below were found in one sample sequenced in a study of blood T cell repertoires in COVID-19. Here immunoSEQ multiplex PCR was the method, and the copy in TCRdb shows in-frame clones only, minus some. The sample lists more than 45,000 clones, about nine tenths seen once, with less than 3% in the top ten. Sample: peripheral blood. These receptors originate from a man older than 75 with acute or convalescent COVID-19.

This chain uses TRBV5-1 with TRBJ1-1; no clear D. CDR3 size: 14 residues. The ends were cut back, 0 bases at V and 4 bases at J, with 10 bases in the middle. Germline V gives CDR1 SGHRS, CDR2 YFSETQ. CDR3 DNA sequence: TGCGCCAGCAGCTTGGCGGGGTTGGGCACTGAAGCTTTCTTT. Translation: CASSLAGLGTEAFF.

The gene calls are TRBV2 and TRBJ1-2; a weak D match, TRBD1 (5 bases). The length of the CDR3 is 14 residues. The germline V gene has CDR1 SNHLY and CDR2 FYNNEI. V lost 5 bases to trimming and J lost 8 bases, with 18 bases between them. The chain's CDR3 is CASSSWAGSAGYTF. CDR3 in DNA: TGTGCCAGCAGTTCCTGGGCAGGGTCGGCGGGCTACACCTTC.

This clone was seen a single time. V is TRBV6-5 and J is TRBJ2-2; maybe TRBD1 (5 bases). Trimming took off 2 bases at V and 5 bases at J, with 12 bases between the two ends. The CDR3 length is 15 residues. The V gene's germline CDR1 is MNHEY and CDR2 SVGAGI. The DNA for the CDR3 is TGTGCCAGCAGTTACAGGGGCCGTTCTACCGGGGAGCTGTTTTTT. It codes for CASSYRGRSTGELFF.

The gene calls are TRBV11-3 and TRBJ2-5, with 8 bases lining up with TRBD2. The CDR3 spans 15 residues. Germline trimming cut 1 base from V and 4 bases from J; bases unmatched to any gene: 5. The germline V gene has CDR1 SGHNT and CDR2 YENEEA. CDR3 protein: CASSLASGGGETQYF. The CDR3 nucleotides read TGTGCCAGCAGCTTAGCATCGGGAGGGGGAGAGACCCAGTACTTC.

The J gene is TRBJ2-5, the V gene TRBV25-1, with TRBD1 matching over 7 bases. Germline V lookup: CDR1 MGHDK, CDR2 SYGVNS. The V segment lost 5 bases and the J segment 0 bases; nucleotides outside the gene matches: 6. The CDR3 is 15 residues long. CDR3 DNA sequence: TGTGCCAGCAGTCCGACAGGGTCATACCAAGAGACCCAGTACTTC. This codes for CASSPTGSYQETQYF.

J is TRBJ2-2 and V is TRBV15, with D tentatively TRBD2 (6 bases). The V end lost 3 bases, the J end lost 1 base, and 6 bases lay between the germline ends. The V gene's germline CDR1 is LNHNV and CDR2 YYDKDF (reference sequence). The CDR3 runs to 14 residues. DNA of the CDR3: TGTGCCACCAGCAGGGGGGGGAACACCGGGGAGCTGTTTTTT. Its translation: CATSRGGNTGELFF.

The V gene is TRBV18, the J gene TRBJ2-2, with 8 bases aligning to TRBD1. The J segment lost 7 bases and the V segment lost 3 bases, leaving 7 bases of the junction unmatched. The CDR3 is 15 amino acids. Germline V gene lookup returns CDR1 KGHSH and CDR2 LQKENI. The CDR3 bases are TGTGCCAGCTCACCCGGACAGGGTCGGGGCGGGGAGCTGTTTTTT. It encodes CASSPGQGRGGELFF.

V usage is TRBV19 and J usage is TRBJ2-3; 13 bases fit TRBD2. Germline V CDR1 and CDR2: LNHDA, SQIVND (reference sequence). Losses at the gene ends were 6 bases for V and 7 bases for J; bases not matched to a gene: 10. The CDR3 has 16 residues. The CDR3 region is CASRPRLAGGGNTQYF. Here the CDR3 DNA reads TGTGCCAGTAGACCAAGACTAGCGGGGGGCGGTAATACGCAGTATTTT.

This clone was picked up one time. The V gene is TRBV30, the J gene TRBJ1-2, with TRBD1 as a possible D gene (6 bases). The germline gives CDR1 GTSNPN, CDR2 SVGIG (reference sequence). V was pared by 7 bases and J by 1 base, with 13 bases between. The CDR3 is 13 residues long. CDR3 sequence (DNA): TGTGCCTCCTCCCCGGACAGTAACTATGGCTACACCTTC. It specifies CASSPDSNYGYTF.

The rearrangement uses TRBV6-5 and TRBJ2-3; 9 positions match TRBD1. V shed 6 bases, J shed 2 bases, and the junction held 6 bases outside the gene matches. CDR1 and CDR2 (germline): MNHEY, SVGAGI. CDR3 length equals 15 residues. The CDR3 loop reads CASSLRDRVTDTQYF. DNA of the CDR3: TGTGCCAGCAGCCTCCGGGACAGGGTCACAGATACGCAGTATTTT.

This clone appeared once. The J gene is TRBJ2-1, the V gene TRBV7-9, with 10 bases identical to TRBD1. This CDR3 spans 15 amino acids. The ends lost 0 bases at V and 8 bases at J; junction bases unmatched: 4. CDR1 and CDR2 from the germline V gene are SEHNR and FQNEAQ (reference sequence). CDR3: CASSLAGQGYDEQFF. The DNA of the CDR3 is TGTGCCAGCAGCTTAGCGGGACAGGGGTACGATGAGCAGTTCTTC.

The chain joins TRBV3-1 (or the pseudogene TRBV3-2) to TRBJ2-2; D is unclear. This CDR3 contains 13 residues. CDR1 and CDR2 from the germline V gene are LGHDT and YNNKEL (reference sequence). With 3 bases removed from V and 3 bases from J, the gap between germline ends came to 5 bases. This CDR3 is CASSHSYTGELFF. DNA for the CDR3: TGTGCCAGCAGCCATTCTTACACCGGGGAGCTGTTTTTT.

V usage is TRBV5-4 and J usage is TRBJ1-6; TRBD1 is a possible D gene (5 bases). Germline values: CDR1 SGHNT, CDR2 YYREEE (reference sequence). V was clipped by 0 bases and J by 8 bases, with 15 bases between them. The length of the CDR3 is 16 residues. The CDR3 DNA is TGTGCCAGCAGCTTGGGGAGGGGCGGGCTGGATTCACCCCTCCACTTT. This sequence encodes CASSLGRGGLDSPLHF.

The chain carries TRBV6-2 or TRBV6-3 and TRBJ2-5, with 11 bases matching TRBD2. Germline CDR1 and CDR2: MNHEY and SVGEGT. The CDR3 spans 17 residues. The V and J ends lost 2 bases and 5 bases, in that order; junction bases with no gene match: 10. CDR3 bases: TGTGCCAGCAGTTACAGTAGCGGGGGGGCCTACACGGAGACCCAGTACTTC. The encoded protein is CASSYSSGGAYTETQYF.

This clone was detected only once. The chain has TRBV7-9 and TRBJ2-5; tentative D call: TRBD1 (6 bases). This CDR3 contains 13 residues. V gave up 8 bases and J gave up 4 bases, with 14 bases separating them. The germline gives CDR1 SEHNR, CDR2 FQNEAQ (reference sequence). CDR3 region: CASGRGAGETQYF. CDR3 nucleotide sequence: TGTGCCAGCGGCAGGGGTGCGGGAGAGACCCAGTACTTC.

This clone was found a few times. The chain carries TRBV19 and TRBJ1-5, with 8 bases matching TRBD1. The V and J ends lost 8 bases and 2 bases, in that order; junction bases with no gene match: 8. Germline V CDR1 and CDR2: LNHDA, SQIVND (reference sequence). This CDR3 spans 15 amino acids. The CDR3 coding sequence is TGTGCCAGTCAAGGCGGACAGGGAGGCAATCAGCCCCAGCATTTT. This sequence encodes CASQGGQGGNQPQHF.

In its sample, this clone was seen a few times. V is TRBV7-8 and J is TRBJ1-4; perhaps TRBD1 as D (6 bases). The CDR3 covers 15 residues. CDR1 is SGHVS, CDR2 FQNEAQ, per germline. Trimming removed 4 bases at V and 7 bases at J, with 16 bases between. For the CDR3, the DNA is TGTGCCAGCAGCTCCCAGGGGATCGTTAGTGAAAAACTGTTTTTT. As protein: CASSSQGIVSEKLFF.

This chain joins TRBV2 and TRBJ2-1, with D perhaps TRBD1 (6 bases). The CDR3 has 17 amino acids. Trimming took off 6 bases at V and 0 bases at J, with 18 bases between the two ends. Germline V gene data show CDR1 as SNHLY and CDR2 as FYNNEI. CDR3 sequence reads: CASRANPRGTSYNEQFF. Written as DNA, the CDR3 is TGTGCCAGCAGAGCAAACCCAAGGGGGACCTCCTACAATGAGCAGTTCTTC.

J is TRBJ2-3 and V is TRBV10-1; perhaps TRBD2 as D (7 bases). CDR1 WNHNN and CDR2 SYGVQD come from the germline V gene (reference sequence). This CDR3 has 16 amino acids. Deletions cut 3 bases from V and 2 bases from J, with 15 bases between. CDR3 coding DNA: TGCGCCAGCAGTGAATGGGCGGGGGCGACCACAGATACGCAGTATTTT. This translates into CASSEWAGATTDTQYF.

The V call is TRBV6-2 or TRBV6-3, the J call TRBJ2-2, with a tentative D call TRBD2 (5 bases). Germline CDR1 MNHEY, CDR2 SVGEGT. V lost 0 bases to trimming and J lost 4 bases, with 12 bases between them. The CDR3 covers 16 residues. The CDR3 spells CASSYSRARSTGELFF. CDR3 nucleotide sequence: TGTGCCAGCAGTTACTCGAGGGCCAGATCCACCGGGGAGCTGTTTTTT.

The chain combines TRBV7-2 with TRBJ2-5, with TRBD2 matching over 10 bases. This CDR3 is 16 amino acids long. Per the germline V gene, CDR1 is SGHTA and CDR2 is FQGNSA. V trimming: 8 bases; J trimming: 1 base; junction bases outside the gene matches: 10. CDR3 coding DNA: TGTGCCAGCCAAGACAGACCTAGCGGGGGCCAAGAGACCCAGTACTTC. Residues: CASQDRPSGGQETQYF.

The chain carries TRBV14 and TRBJ2-7, with D perhaps TRBD1 (6 bases). This CDR3 has 15 amino acids. V lost 4 bases to trimming and J lost 0 bases, with 13 bases between them. In germline, CDR1 is SGHDN, CDR2 FVKESK. The CDR3 DNA is TGTGCCAGCAGCCTAGGGGGACCGGGCTCCTACGAGCAGTACTTC. Its protein is CASSLGGPGSYEQYF.

The chain has TRBV6-2 or TRBV6-3 and TRBJ1-5, with D possibly being TRBD1 (5 bases). The germline CDR1 and CDR2 sequences are MNHEY and SVGEGT. V was trimmed by 2 bases and J by 0 bases, leaving 14 bases between them. The CDR3 runs to 17 residues. This CDR3 is CASSYGATLYSNQPQHF. CDR3 sequence (DNA): TGTGCCAGCAGTTACGGGGCCACCCTTTATAGCAATCAGCCCCAGCATTTT.

This clone occurred a few times. V gene TRBV18 combines with J gene TRBJ2-5; no clear D gene. Germline loops: CDR1 KGHSH, CDR2 LQKENI. V gave up 6 bases and J gave up 1 base, with 9 bases separating them. The CDR3 contains 13 residues. The CDR3 here is CASSPNFQETQYF. The CDR3 DNA reads as TGTGCCAGCTCCCCCAATTTCCAAGAGACCCAGTACTTC. The full variable domain, its missing parts supplied by reference TRBV18 and TRBJ2-5, is NAGVMQNPRHLVRRRGQEARLRCSPMKGHSHVYWYRQLPEEGLKFMVYLQKENIIDESGMPKERFSAEFPKEGPSILRIQQVVRGDSAAYFCASSPNFQETQYFGPGTRLLVL.

This chain connects TRBV5-1 to TRBJ1-6, with a possible D match to TRBD1 (6 bases). From germline, CDR1 is SGHRS and CDR2 YFSETQ. V dropped 4 bases and J dropped 7 bases, with 15 bases sitting between them. The CDR3 has 15 amino acids. For the CDR3, the DNA is TGCGCCAGCAGCCTCGACAGGACGTGGAATTCACCCCTCCACTTT. It is translated as CASSLDRTWNSPLHF.

Only one count was recorded for this clone. V is TRBV11-2 and J is TRBJ2-5; TRBD1 agrees at 9 bases. V gave up 5 bases and J gave up 4 bases; unmatched junction bases: 8. Germline lookup yields CDR1 SGHAT and CDR2 FQNNGV. This CDR3 comprises 15 residues. The CDR3 spells CASSPGQGRGETQYF. DNA of the CDR3: TGTGCCAGCAGCCCCGGACAGGGGCGAGGAGAGACCCAGTACTTC. Complete variable domain (other parts from reference TRBV11-2 and TRBJ2-5): EAGVAQSPRYKIIEKRQSVAFWCNPISGHATLYWYQQILGQGPKLLIQFQNNGVVDDSQLPKDRFSAERLKGVDSTLKIQPAKLEDSAVYLCASSPGQGRGETQYFGPGTRLLVL.

The CDR3 DNA is TGCAGCGTTGGAGTTTCGGACTTAGTCCAGTACTTC. Amino acid sequence: CSVGVSDLVQYF. The chain is built from TRBV29-1 and TRBJ2-5; a weak D match, TRBD2 (5 bases). The CDR3 is made up of 12 amino acids. The germline gives CDR1 SQVTM, CDR2 ANQGSEA. V lost 4 bases, J lost 10 bases, and 16 bases lay in between.

This chain uses TRBV2 with TRBJ1-3, with D perhaps matching TRBD1 (6 bases). CDR1 and CDR2 (germline): SNHLY, FYNNEI. Trimming took 2 bases from V and 7 from J, leaving 9 bases between them. There are 13 residues in the CDR3. CDR3 sequence: CASSERQGNTIYF. As DNA, the CDR3 is TGTGCCAGCAGTGAACGGCAGGGGAACACCATATATTTT.

The rearrangement uses TRBV30 and TRBJ1-5; 7 bases are shared with TRBD1. This CDR3 has 15 residues. V shed 0 bases and J 6 bases; nucleotides not matched to a gene: 8. Germline V CDR1 and CDR2: GTSNPN, SVGIG (reference sequence). In DNA form, the CDR3 reads TGTGCCTGGAGTGTACTTGATCAGGGGGGTCAGCCCCAGCATTTT. It yields the protein CAWSVLDQGGQPQHF.